This T cell receptor (beta chain) was identified during a study of tumor-infiltrating lymphocytes in glioblastoma multiforme. Study observations and caveats: The TCR and somatic mutation analysis included just one glioblastoma patient. Unequal TCR RNA per T cell might skew measured clone sizes.

The length of the CDR3 is 14 residues. Germline V CDR1 and CDR2: SGHDT, YYEEEE. Between the trimmed V and J ends, which lost 0 bases and 11 bases, there was a span of 14 bases. Notes on this clonotype: Its antigen remains unknown.

Multiple V-beta primers and a C-beta primer amplified TCRB from RNA. No unique molecular identifiers were described for these TCRB libraries. TCRdb used MiXCR to reprocess the multiplex PCR reads, holding one entry per CDR3 protein. The table includes nearly 20,000 distinct CDR3 sequences, under 80% detected once. What was sequenced was peripheral blood. The rearrangement joins TRBV5-6 to TRBJ2-2; no definite D call. This TCR was sampled from a male donor with glioblastoma. The CDR3 bases are TGTGCCAGCAGCTTGGGAATTGCTCACCGTGAGCTGTTTTTT. Translation gives CASSLGIAHRELFF.